The present TCR beta chain was sequenced within a study of Graves' ophthalmopathy and Graves' hyperthyroidism. For repertoire sequencing, the TCR beta CDR3 regions were amplified from RNA transcripts. HTBI primers served in a first-round RT-PCR, which a second-round multiplex PCR followed. TCRdb reprocessed the multiplex PCR reads via MiXCR and lists one record per CDR3 protein. The sample lists roughly 350,000 distinct CDR3 sequences, 17% occurring once. The germline V gene encodes CDR1 DFQATT and CDR2 SNEGSKA (reference sequence). CDR3 length: 12 amino acids. Enrollment excluded any patients with other autoimmune diseases, uncontrolled infections, pregnancy or lactation. Clinicians made diagnoses from clinical symptoms, serum thyroxine, TRAb, thyroid ultrasound and orbital computed tomography. The PBMCs were taken from around 9.1 ml of fresh peripheral blood. With respect to this clonotype: This may come from a read error, since a much larger clone is one base off.

This clonotype was sampled from an adult woman with stable Graves' hyperthyroidism. The rearrangement joins TRBV20-1 to TRBJ1-3; 7 nucleotides line up with TRBD1. Sequencing used peripheral blood. The CDR3 DNA is TGCAGTGCGAGGGGGCCCGGAAACACCATATGTTTT. As protein: CSARGPGNTICF.